This T cell receptor (beta chain) was documented in a study of blood T cell repertoires in COVID-19. At the level of the study: The United States, Italy and Spain supplied acute and convalescent COVID-19 samples. PBMCs, B-cell-depleted T cells, or T cells provided the cDNA or gDNA that made up the material.

The CDR3 has 13 residues. Germline V gene sequence: CDR1 SGHRS, CDR2 YFSETQ. V was cut by 1 base and J by 2 bases, with 6 bases left in between. Original data processing: For nucleated cells, counts were estimated from reference gene primer amplification. The protocol was immunoSEQ multiplex PCR, while the TCRdb copy is restricted to in-frame clones and leaves out a portion. D and trimming were read from the DNA, whereas the V and J calls and clone size are those reported in that table. This table holds under 90,000 clones, about 88% found once. This clonotype was sampled from a man aged 65-85 years with active or convalescent COVID-19. The V and J genes are TRBV5-1 and TRBJ1-2, with D uncertain. Specimen: peripheral blood. The CDR3 nucleotides are TGCGCCAGCAGCTTGACAGCCAACTATGGCTACACCTTC. Protein sequence: CASSLTANYGYTF.